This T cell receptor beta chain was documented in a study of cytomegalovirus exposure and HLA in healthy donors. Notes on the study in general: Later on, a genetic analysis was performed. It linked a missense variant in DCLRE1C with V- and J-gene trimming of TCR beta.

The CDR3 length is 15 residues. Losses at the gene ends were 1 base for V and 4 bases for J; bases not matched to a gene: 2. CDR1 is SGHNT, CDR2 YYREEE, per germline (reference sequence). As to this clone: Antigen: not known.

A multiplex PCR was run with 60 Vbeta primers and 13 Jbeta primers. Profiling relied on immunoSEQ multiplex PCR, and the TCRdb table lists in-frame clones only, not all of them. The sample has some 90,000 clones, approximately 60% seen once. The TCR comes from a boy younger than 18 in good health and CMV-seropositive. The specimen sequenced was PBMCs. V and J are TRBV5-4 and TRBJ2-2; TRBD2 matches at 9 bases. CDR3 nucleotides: TGTGCCAGCAGCTTGATAGCGGGGGCCACCGGGGAGCTGTTTTTT. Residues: CASSLIAGATGELFF. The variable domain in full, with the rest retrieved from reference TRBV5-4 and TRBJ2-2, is ETGVTQSPTHLIKTRGQQVTLRCSSQSGHNTVSWYQQALGQGPQFIFQYYREEENGRGNFPPRFSGLQFPNYSSELNVNALELDDSALYLCASSLIAGATGELFFGEGSRLTVL.